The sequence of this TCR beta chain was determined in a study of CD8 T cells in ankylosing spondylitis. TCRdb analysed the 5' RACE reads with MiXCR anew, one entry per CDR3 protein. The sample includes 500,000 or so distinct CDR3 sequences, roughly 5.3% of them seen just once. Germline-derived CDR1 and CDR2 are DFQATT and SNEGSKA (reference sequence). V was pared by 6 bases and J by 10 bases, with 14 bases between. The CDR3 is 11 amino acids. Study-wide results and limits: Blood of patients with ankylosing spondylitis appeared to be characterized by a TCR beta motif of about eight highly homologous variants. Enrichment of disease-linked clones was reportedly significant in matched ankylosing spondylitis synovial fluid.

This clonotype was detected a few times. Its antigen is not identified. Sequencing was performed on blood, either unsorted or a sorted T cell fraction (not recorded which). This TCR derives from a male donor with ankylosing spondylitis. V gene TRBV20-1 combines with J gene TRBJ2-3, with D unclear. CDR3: CSAPIRIAQYF. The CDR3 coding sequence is TGCAGTGCCCCGATTAGGATCGCGCAGTATTTT.